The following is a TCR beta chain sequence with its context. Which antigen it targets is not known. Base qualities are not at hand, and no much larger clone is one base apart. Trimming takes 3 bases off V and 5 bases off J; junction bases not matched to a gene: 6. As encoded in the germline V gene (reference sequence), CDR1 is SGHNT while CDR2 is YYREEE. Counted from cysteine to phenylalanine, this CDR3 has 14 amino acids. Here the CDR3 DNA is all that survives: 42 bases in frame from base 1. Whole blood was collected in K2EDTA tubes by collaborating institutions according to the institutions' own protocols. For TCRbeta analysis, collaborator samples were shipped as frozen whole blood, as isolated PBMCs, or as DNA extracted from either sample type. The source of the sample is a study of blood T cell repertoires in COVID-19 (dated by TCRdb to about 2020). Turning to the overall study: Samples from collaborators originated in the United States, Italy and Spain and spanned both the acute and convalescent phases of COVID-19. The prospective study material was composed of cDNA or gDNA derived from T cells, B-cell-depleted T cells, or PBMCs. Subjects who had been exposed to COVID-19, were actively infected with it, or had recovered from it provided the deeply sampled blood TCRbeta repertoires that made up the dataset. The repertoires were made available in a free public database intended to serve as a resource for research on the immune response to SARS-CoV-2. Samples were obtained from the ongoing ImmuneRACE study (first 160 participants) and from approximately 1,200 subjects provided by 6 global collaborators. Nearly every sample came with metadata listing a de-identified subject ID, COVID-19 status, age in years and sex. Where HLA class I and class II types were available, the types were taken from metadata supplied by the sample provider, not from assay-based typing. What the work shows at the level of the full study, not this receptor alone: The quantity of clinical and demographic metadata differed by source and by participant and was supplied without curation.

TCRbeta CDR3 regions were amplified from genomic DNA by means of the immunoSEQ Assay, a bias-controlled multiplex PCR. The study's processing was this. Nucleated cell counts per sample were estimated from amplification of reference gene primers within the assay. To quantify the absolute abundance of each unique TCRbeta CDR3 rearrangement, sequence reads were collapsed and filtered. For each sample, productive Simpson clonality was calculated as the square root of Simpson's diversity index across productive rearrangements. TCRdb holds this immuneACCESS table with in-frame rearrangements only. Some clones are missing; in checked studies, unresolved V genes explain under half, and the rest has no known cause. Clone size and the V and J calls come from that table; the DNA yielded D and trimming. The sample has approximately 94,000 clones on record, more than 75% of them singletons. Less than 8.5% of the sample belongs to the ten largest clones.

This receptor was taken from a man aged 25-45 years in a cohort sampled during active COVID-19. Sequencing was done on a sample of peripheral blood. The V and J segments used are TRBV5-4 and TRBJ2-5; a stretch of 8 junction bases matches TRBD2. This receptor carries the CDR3 CASSYGGAGETQYF. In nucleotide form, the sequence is TGTGCCAGCAGCTACGGGGGGGCTGGGGAGACCCAGTACTTC.